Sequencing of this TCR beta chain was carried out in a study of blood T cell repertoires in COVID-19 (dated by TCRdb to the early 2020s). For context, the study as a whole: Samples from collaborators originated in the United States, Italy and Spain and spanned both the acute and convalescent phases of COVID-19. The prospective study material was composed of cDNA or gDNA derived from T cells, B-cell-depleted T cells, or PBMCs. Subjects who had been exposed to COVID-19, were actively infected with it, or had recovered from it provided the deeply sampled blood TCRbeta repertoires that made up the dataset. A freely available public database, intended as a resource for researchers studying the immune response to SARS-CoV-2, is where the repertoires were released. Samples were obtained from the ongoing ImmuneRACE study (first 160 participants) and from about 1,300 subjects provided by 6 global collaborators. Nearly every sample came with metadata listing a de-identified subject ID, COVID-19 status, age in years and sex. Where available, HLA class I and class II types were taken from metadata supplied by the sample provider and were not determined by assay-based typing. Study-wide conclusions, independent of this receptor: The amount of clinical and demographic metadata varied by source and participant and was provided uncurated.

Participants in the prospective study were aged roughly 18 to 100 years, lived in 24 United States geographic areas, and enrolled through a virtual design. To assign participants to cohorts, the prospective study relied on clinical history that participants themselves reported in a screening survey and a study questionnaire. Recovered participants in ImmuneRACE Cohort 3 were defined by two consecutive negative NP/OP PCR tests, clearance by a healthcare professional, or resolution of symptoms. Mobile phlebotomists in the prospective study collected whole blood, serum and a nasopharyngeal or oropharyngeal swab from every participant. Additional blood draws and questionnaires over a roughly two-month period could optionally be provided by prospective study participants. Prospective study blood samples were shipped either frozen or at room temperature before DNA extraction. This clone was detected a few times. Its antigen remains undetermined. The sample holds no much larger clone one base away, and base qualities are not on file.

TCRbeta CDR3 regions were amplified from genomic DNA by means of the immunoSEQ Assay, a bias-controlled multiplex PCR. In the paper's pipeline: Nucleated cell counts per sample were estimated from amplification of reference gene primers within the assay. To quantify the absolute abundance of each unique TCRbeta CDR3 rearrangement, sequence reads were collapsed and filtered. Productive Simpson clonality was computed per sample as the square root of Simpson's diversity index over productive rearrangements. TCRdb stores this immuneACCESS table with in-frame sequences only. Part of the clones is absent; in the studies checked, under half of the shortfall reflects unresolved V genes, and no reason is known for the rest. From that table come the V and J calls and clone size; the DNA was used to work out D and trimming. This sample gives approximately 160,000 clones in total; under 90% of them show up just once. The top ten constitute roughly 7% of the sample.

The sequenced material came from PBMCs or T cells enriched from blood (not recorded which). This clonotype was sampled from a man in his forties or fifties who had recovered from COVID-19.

CDR3 loop: CASRRGQGRANEKLFF. The sequence in DNA is TGTGCCAGTAGGAGAGGACAGGGGCGGGCTAATGAAAAACTGTTTTTT. The rearrangement combines TRBV19 with TRBJ1-4; 9 bases in the middle match TRBD1. V and J are trimmed by 6 bases and 3 bases, and the gene matches miss 8 bases of the junction. Spanning cysteine to phenylalanine, the CDR3 consists of 16 amino acids. Only the CDR3 portion is preserved as DNA: 48 bases, with reading frame beginning at the first base. For CDR1 and CDR2, the germline V gene (reference sequence) lists LNHDA and SQIVND.